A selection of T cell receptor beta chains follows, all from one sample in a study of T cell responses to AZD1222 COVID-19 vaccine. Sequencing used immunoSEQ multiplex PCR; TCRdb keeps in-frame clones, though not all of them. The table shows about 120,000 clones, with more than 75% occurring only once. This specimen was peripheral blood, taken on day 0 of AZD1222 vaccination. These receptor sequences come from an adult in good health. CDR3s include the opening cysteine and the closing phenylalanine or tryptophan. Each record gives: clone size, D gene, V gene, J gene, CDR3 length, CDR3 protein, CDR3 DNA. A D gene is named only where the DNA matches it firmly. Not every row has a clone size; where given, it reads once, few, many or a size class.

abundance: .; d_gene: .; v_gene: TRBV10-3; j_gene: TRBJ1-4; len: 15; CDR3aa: CAISESRGSREKLFF; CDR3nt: TGTGCCATCAGTGAGTCCAGGGGATCGAGAGAAAAACTGTTTTTT
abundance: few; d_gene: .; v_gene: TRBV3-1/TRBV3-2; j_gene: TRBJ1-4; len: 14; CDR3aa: CASSPSGIFGKLFF; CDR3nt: TGTGCCAGCAGCCCTTCGGGTATCTTCGGAAAACTGTTTTTT
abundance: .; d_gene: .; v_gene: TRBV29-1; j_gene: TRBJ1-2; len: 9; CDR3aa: CSVEEGDTF; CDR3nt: TGCAGCGTTGAGGAGGGGGACACCTTC
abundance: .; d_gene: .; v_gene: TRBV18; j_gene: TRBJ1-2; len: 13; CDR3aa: CASSPSDGYGYTF; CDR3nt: TGTGCCAGCTCACCGTCGGACGGGTATGGCTACACCTTC
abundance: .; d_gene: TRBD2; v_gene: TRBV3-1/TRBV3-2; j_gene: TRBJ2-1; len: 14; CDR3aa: CASSLTSVANEQFF; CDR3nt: TGTGCCAGCAGCTTGACTAGCGTAGCCAATGAGCAGTTCTTC
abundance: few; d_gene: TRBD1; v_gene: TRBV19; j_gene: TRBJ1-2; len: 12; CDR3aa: CASLGTGRGYTF; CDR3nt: TGTGCCAGTCTGGGGACAGGGAGGGGCTACACCTTC
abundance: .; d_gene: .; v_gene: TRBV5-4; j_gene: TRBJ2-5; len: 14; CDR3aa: CASSSPGTPETQYF; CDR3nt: TGTGCCAGCAGCTCCCCCGGGACTCCAGAGACCCAGTACTTC
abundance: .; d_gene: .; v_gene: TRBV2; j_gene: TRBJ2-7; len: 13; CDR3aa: CASAYLTLYEQYF; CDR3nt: TGTGCCAGCGCATACCTAACCCTCTACGAGCAGTACTTC
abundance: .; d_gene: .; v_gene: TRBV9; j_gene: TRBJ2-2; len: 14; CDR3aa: CASSVVTNTGELFF; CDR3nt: TGTGCCAGCAGCGTAGTGACGAACACCGGGGAGCTGTTTTTT
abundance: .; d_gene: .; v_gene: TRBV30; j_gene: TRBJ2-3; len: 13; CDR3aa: CAWTAGSTDTQYF; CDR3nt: TGTGCCTGGACTGCAGGCTCCACAGATACGCAGTATTTT
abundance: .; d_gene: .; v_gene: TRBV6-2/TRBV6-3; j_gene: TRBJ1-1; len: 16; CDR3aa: CASSLGSYRLNTEAFF; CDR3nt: TGTGCCAGCAGCCTTGGCAGCTACAGGCTTAACACTGAAGCTTTCTTT
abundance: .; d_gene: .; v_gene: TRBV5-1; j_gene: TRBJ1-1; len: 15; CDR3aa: CARRVVGVWDTEAFF; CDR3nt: TGCGCCAGGAGAGTTGTGGGGGTTTGGGACACTGAAGCTTTCTTT
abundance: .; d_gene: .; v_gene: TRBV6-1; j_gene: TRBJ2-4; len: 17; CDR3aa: CASSEFGTNLAKNIQYF; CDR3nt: TGTGCCAGCAGTGAATTTGGGACAAACCTAGCCAAAAACATTCAGTACTTC
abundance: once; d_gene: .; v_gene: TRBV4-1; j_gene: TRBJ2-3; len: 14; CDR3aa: CASSQPPNPDTQYF; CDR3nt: TGCGCCAGCAGCCAACCACCCAACCCCGATACGCAGTATTTT
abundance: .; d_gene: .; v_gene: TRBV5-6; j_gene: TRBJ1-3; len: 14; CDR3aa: CASSLGALGNTIYF; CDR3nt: TGTGCCAGCAGCTTAGGGGCCCTAGGAAACACCATATATTTT
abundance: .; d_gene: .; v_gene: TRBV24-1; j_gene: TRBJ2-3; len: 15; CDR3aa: CATSDTRTWGDTQYF; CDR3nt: TGTGCCACCAGTGACACCCGGACTTGGGGAGATACGCAGTATTTT
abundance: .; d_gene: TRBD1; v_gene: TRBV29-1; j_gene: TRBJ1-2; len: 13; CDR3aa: CSVGQGGDYGYTF; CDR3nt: TGCAGCGTCGGACAGGGAGGGGACTATGGCTACACCTTC
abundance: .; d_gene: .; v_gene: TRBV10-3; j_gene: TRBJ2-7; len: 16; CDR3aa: CAISVSFVADNYEQYF; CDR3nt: TGTGCCATCAGTGTGTCTTTCGTGGCAGATAACTACGAGCAGTACTTC
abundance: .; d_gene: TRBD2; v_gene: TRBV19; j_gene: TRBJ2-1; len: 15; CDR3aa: CASSQVAGSYNEQFF; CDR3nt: TGTGCCAGTAGTCAGGTAGCGGGCTCCTACAATGAGCAGTTCTTC
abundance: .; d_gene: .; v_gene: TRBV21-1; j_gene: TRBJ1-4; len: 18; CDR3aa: CASTPPGGRRQTNEKLFF; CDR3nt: TGTGCCAGCACCCCCCCAGGGGGCAGGAGGCAAACTAATGAAAAACTGTTTTTT
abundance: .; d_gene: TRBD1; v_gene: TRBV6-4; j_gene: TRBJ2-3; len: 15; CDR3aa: CASSDGQGGTDTQYF; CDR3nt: TGTGCCAGCAGTGACGGACAGGGTGGCACAGATACGCAGTATTTT
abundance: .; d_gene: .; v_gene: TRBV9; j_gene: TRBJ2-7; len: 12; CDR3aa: CASSGGGSEQYF; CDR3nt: TGTGCCAGCAGCGGCGGAGGGAGCGAGCAGTACTTC
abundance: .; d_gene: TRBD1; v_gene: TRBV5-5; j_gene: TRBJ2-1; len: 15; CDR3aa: CASSFRQGNELEQFF; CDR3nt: TGTGCCAGCAGTTTCCGACAGGGGAACGAACTAGAGCAGTTCTTC
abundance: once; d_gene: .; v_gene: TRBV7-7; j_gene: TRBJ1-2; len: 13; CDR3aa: CASSPQPNYGYTF; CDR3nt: TGTGCCAGCAGCCCCCAGCCTAACTATGGCTACACCTTC
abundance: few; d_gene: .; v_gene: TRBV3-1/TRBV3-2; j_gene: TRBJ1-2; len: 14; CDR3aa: CASSQGGGLYGYTF; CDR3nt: TGTGCCAGCAGCCAAGGAGGGGGACTCTATGGCTACACCTTC
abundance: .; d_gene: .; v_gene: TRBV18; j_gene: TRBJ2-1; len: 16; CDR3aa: CASSSTWGRADNEQFF; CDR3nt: TGTGCCAGCTCATCTACATGGGGGCGGGCCGACAATGAGCAGTTCTTC
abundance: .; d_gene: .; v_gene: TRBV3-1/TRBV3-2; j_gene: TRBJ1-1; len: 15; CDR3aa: CASIPSEGLNTEAFF; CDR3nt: TGTGCCAGCATCCCAAGTGAGGGGCTGAACACTGAAGCTTTCTTT
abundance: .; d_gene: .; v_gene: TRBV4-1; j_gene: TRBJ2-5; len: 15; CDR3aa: CASSQVASSQETQYF; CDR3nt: TGCGCCAGCAGCCAAGTCGCCAGCTCCCAAGAGACCCAGTACTTC
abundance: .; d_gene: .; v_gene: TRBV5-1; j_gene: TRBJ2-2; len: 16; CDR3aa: CASSLEGLRGTGELFF; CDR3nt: TGCGCCAGCAGCTTGGAGGGCCTAAGGGGCACCGGGGAGCTGTTTTTT
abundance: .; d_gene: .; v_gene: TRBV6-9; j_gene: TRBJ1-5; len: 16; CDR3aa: CASSYRSGDSNQPQHF; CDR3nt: TGTGCCAGCAGTTATAGGAGTGGTGATAGCAATCAGCCCCAGCATTTT
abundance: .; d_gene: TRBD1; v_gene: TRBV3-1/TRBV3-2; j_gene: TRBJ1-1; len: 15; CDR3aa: CASSQAAGGNTEAFF; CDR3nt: TGTGCCAGCAGCCAAGCAGCAGGGGGCAACACTGAAGCTTTCTTT
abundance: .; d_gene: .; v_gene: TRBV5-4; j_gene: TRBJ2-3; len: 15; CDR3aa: CASSLDSGSTDTQYF; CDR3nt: TGTGCCAGCAGCTTGGACAGTGGAAGCACAGATACGCAGTATTTT
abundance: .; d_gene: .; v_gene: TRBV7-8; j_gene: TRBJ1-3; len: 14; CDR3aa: CASSLVRSGNTIYF; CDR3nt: TGTGCCAGCAGCTTAGTCCGCTCTGGAAACACCATATATTTT
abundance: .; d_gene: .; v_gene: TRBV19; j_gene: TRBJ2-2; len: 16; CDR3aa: CASRGRLGGDTGELFF; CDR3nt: TGTGCCAGTAGGGGGAGACTTGGCGGGGACACCGGGGAGCTGTTTTTT
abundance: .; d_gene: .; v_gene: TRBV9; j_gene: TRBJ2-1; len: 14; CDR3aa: CASSVEDRYNEQFF; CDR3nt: TGTGCCAGCAGCGTAGAGGACCGGTACAATGAGCAGTTCTTC
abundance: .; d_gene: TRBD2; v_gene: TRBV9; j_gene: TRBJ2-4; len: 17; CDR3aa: CASSVTGLAGSKNIQYF; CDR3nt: TGTGCCAGCAGCGTCACGGGACTAGCGGGGTCCAAAAACATTCAGTACTTC
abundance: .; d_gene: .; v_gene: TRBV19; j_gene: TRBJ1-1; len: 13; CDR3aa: CASSAGSRTEAFF; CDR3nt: TGTGCCAGTAGTGCGGGAAGTAGGACTGAAGCTTTCTTT
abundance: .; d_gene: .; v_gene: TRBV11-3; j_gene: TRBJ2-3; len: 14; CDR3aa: CASSRALAPDTQYF; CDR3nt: TGTGCCAGCAGCCGGGCCCTCGCGCCAGATACGCAGTATTTT
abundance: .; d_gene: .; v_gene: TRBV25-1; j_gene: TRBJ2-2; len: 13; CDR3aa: CASRQGGGGELFF; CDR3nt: TGTGCCAGCAGACAGGGAGGGGGAGGGGAGCTGTTTTTT
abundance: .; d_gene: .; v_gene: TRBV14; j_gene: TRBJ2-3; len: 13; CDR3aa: CASSQARRDTQYF; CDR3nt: TGTGCCAGCAGCCAAGCGCGAAGAGATACGCAGTATTTT
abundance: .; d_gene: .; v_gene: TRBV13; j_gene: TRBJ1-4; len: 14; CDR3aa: CASSSDRTNEKLFF; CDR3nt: TGTGCCAGCAGCTCCGACAGGACTAATGAAAAACTGTTTTTT
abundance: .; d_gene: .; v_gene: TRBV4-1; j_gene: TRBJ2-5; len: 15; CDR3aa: CASSQVGGLQETQYF; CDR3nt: TGCGCCAGCAGCCAAGTTGGGGGACTCCAAGAGACCCAGTACTTC
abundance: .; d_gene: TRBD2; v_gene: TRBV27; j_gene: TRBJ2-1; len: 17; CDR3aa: CASSLLGWPSGTNEQFF; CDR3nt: TGTGCCAGCAGTTTATTAGGTTGGCCTAGCGGCACCAATGAGCAGTTCTTC
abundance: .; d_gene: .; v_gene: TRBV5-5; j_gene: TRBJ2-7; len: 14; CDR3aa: CASSPGTGPYEQYF; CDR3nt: TGTGCCAGCAGCCCCGGGACGGGACCCTACGAGCAGTACTTC
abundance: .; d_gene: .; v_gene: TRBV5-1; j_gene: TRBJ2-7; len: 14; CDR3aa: CASSLQDFAYEQYF; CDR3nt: TGCGCCAGCAGCTTGCAGGATTTCGCCTACGAGCAGTACTTC
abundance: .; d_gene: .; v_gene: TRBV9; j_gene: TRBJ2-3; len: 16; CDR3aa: CASSVGGPEGTDTQYF; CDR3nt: TGTGCCAGCAGCGTAGGCGGGCCCGAGGGCACAGATACGCAGTATTTT
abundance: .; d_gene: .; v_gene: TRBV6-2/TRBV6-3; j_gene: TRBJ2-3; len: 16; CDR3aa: CASSSERRSSVDTQYF; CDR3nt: TGTGCCAGCAGCTCGGAGAGGAGGTCTAGTGTAGATACGCAGTATTTT
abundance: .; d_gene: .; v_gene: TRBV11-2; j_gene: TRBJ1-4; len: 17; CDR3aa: CASSLRGPGGTNEKLFF; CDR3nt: TGTGCCAGCAGCTTACGGGGACCGGGTGGAACTAATGAAAAACTGTTTTTT
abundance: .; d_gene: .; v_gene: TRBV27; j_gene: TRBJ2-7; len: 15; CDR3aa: CASSSRQPTPYEQYF; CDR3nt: TGTGCCAGCAGCTCAAGACAGCCCACCCCCTACGAGCAGTACTTC
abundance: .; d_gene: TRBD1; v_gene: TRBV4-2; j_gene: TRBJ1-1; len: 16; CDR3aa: CASSRLSQGGNTEAFF; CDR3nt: TGTGCCAGCAGCCGTCTTTCTCAGGGGGGGAACACTGAAGCTTTCTTT